This T cell receptor beta chain was profiled in a study of blood T cell repertoires in COVID-19. Germline trimming cut 3 bases from V and 5 bases from J; bases unmatched to any gene: 12. This CDR3 is built from 17 residues. The V gene's germline CDR1 is MGHDK and CDR2 SYGVNS. Repertoires were generated with immunoSEQ multiplex PCR, while TCRdb's copy carries only in-frame clones and drops some. The sample shows about 250,000 clones, around four fifths of them seen only once. The chain couples TRBV25-1 to TRBJ2-3; 9 nucleotides match TRBD1. This clonotype originated in a woman aged 55-70 years with active or convalescent COVID-19. The source material was peripheral blood. The CDR3 here is CASSEVRGTGLGDTQYF. CDR3 DNA sequence: TGTGCCAGCAGTGAGGTCCGAGGGACAGGGTTGGGAGATACGCAGTATTTT.